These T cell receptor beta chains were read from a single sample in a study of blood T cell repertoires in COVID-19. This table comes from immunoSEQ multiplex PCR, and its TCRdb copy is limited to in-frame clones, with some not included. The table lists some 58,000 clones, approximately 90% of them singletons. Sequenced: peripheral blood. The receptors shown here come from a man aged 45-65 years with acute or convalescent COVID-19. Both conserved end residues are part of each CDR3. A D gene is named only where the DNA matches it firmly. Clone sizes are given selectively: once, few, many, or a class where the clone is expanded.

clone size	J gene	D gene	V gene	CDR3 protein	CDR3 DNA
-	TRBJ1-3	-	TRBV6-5	CASLQGRSGNTIYF	TGTGCCAGTCTACAGGGACGCTCTGGAAACACCATATATTTT
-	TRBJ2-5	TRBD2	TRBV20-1	CSASSGREETQYF	TGCAGTGCTAGTAGCGGGAGAGAAGAGACCCAGTACTTC
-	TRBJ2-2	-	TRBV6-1	CASSEPGRNTGELFF	TGTGCCAGCAGTGAACCTGGCAGGAACACCGGGGAGCTGTTTTTT
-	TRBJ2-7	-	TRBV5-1	CASSLEAGGSYEQYF	TGCGCCAGCAGCTTGGAAGCGGGCGGCTCCTACGAGCAGTACTTC
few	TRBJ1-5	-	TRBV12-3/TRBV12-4	CASSHGTNQPQHF	TGTGCCAGCAGTCACGGGACTAATCAGCCCCAGCATTTT
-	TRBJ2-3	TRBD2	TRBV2	CASTEQRGTNTDTQYF	TGTGCCAGCACCGAACAGCGGGGGACCAACACAGATACGCAGTATTTT
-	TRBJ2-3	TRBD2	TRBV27	CASSLIRLAGALSTDTQYF	TGTGCCAGCAGTTTAATTCGCCTAGCGGGAGCCCTTAGCACAGATACGCAGTATTTT
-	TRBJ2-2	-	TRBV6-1	CASSEQAGFGGVSWLFF	TGTGCCAGCAGTGAACAGGCAGGGTTCGGCGGAGTTAGCTGGCTGTTTTTT
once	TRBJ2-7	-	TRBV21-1	CASSKRHECSYEQYF	TGTGCCAGCAGCAAACGACATGAGTGCTCCTACGAGCAGTACTTC
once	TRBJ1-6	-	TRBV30	CAWRVRAVSPLHF	TGTGCCTGGAGGGTCAGGGCCGTTTCACCCCTCCACTTT
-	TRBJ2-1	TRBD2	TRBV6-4	CASSGERGGIGEQFF	TGTGCCAGCAGTGGGGAGCGGGGGGGTATCGGTGAGCAGTTCTTC
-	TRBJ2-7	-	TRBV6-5	CASSYSNQGGYEQYF	TGTGCCAGCAGTTACTCGAACCAGGGTGGATACGAGCAGTACTTC
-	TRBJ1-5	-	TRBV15	CATSRDTRSNQPQHF	TGTGCCACCAGCAGAGACACGAGGAGCAATCAGCCCCAGCATTTT
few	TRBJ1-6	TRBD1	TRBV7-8	CASSPRIRGQHSPLHF	TGTGCCAGCAGCCCCCGGATTCGGGGACAGCATTCACCCCTCCACTTT
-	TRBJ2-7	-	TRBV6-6	CASSYSPADEQYF	TGTGCCAGCAGTTACTCCCCTGCGGACGAGCAGTACTTC
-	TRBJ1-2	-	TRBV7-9	CASSQQAWGVQGTYGYTF	TGTGCCAGCAGCCAGCAAGCCTGGGGGGTTCAGGGTACCTATGGCTACACCTTC
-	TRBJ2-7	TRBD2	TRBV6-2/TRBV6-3	CASSYSERGGDEQYF	TGTGCCAGCAGTTACTCTGAAAGGGGAGGGGACGAGCAGTACTTC
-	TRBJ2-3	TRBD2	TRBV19	CARPGTSGSSDTQYF	TGTGCCCGTCCCGGGACTAGCGGGAGCTCAGATACGCAGTATTTT
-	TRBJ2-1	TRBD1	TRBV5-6	CASSATGQGYNEQFF	TGTGCCAGCAGCGCGACCGGACAGGGCTACAATGAGCAGTTCTTC
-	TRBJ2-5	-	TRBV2	CASRDYKETQYF	TGTGCCAGCAGGGACTATAAAGAGACCCAGTACTTC
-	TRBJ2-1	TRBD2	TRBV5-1	CASSPTSGRGNEQFF	TGCGCCAGCAGCCCGACTAGCGGGAGAGGCAATGAGCAGTTCTTC
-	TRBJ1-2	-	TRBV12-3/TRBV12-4	CASTTGGSYGYTF	TGTGCCAGTACTACGGGGGGGTCCTATGGCTACACCTTC
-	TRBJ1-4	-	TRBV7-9	CASSLAGSEKLFF	TGTGCCAGCAGCTTAGCGGGGAGTGAAAAACTGTTTTTT
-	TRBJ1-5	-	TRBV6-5	CASSYSRFSKPQHF	TGTGCCAGCAGTTACTCGAGGTTCTCCAAGCCCCAGCATTTT
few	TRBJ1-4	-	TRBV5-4	CASSFRGMGEKLFF	TGTGCCAGCAGCTTTAGGGGCATGGGTGAAAAACTGTTTTTT
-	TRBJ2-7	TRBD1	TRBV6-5	CASSYFGDRVSYEQYF	TGTGCCAGCAGTTACTTCGGGGACAGGGTCTCCTACGAGCAGTACTTC
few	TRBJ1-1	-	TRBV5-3	CARSLVRGTTEAFF	TGTGCCAGAAGCTTGGTAAGGGGCACCACTGAAGCTTTCTTT